These 28 T cell receptor beta chains share one sample of origin, sequenced in a study of cytomegalovirus exposure and HLA in healthy donors. Amplification used 60 Vbeta primers and 13 Jbeta primers. Generated by immunoSEQ multiplex PCR, the TCRdb table keeps only in-frame clones and is missing some. The sample has under 200,000 clones; 75% are singletons. Material for sequencing was PBMCs. The receptors were sampled from a woman aged 45-65 years in good health and CMV-seropositive.

The CDR3 DNA reads TGTGCCACCAGCAGAGATGTCAGGGCAGGAGCTTTCTTT. It specifies CATSRDVRAGAFF. V usage is TRBV15 and J usage is TRBJ1-1, with D possibly being TRBD1 (5 bases). The CDR3 contains 13 residues. Germline CDR1 is LNHNV and CDR2 is YYDKDF (reference sequence). V was trimmed by 0 bases and J by 10 bases, leaving 12 bases between them.

This chain connects TRBV2 to TRBJ1-1; 7 nucleotides line up with TRBD1. This CDR3 is 13 amino acids long. CDR1 SNHLY and CDR2 FYNNEI come from the germline V gene. V lost 6 bases to trimming and J lost 2 bases; unmatched junction nucleotides: 3. CDR3 sequence: CASRDRSNTEAFF. The CDR3, as DNA: TGTGCCAGCAGGGACAGGAGTAACACTGAAGCTTTCTTT.

This sequence joins TRBV9 and TRBJ2-3; TRBD2 is a possible D gene (6 bases). Germline CDR1 SGDLS, CDR2 YYNGEE. Trimming removed 4 bases at V and 0 bases at J, with 12 bases between. The length of the CDR3 is 15 residues. The CDR3 is CASSPGTYSTDTQYF. In DNA form, the CDR3 reads TGTGCCAGCAGCCCCGGGACTTACAGCACAGATACGCAGTATTTT.

This clone was seen more than once but under ten times. The chain joins TRBV2 to TRBJ2-5; 12 nucleotides line up with TRBD2. The V segment lost 2 bases and the J segment 3 bases; nucleotides outside the gene matches: 7. CDR1 SNHLY and CDR2 FYNNEI come from the germline V gene. The CDR3 sequence is 17 residues long. CDR3 sequence reads: CASSESRTSGIKETQYF. CDR3 DNA sequence: TGTGCCAGCAGTGAAAGCAGGACTAGCGGGATAAAAGAGACCCAGTACTTC. The entire variable domain, with the rest obtained from reference TRBV2 and TRBJ2-5, is as follows: EPEVTQTPSHQVTQMGQEVILRCVPISNHLYFYWYRQILGQKVEFLVSFYNNEISEKSEIFDDQFSVERPDGSNFTLKIRSTKLEDSAMYFCASSESRTSGIKETQYFGPGTRLLVL.

This clone was seen only a few times. The chain has TRBV6-5 and TRBJ1-2; D is undetermined. CDR1 and CDR2 (germline): MNHEY, SVGAGI. V was clipped by 0 bases and J by 10 bases, with 9 bases between them. The CDR3 sequence is 12 residues long. In DNA, the CDR3 is TGTGCCAGCAGTTACTCACGTCAGGACTACACCTTC. Translation gives CASSYSRQDYTF.

This clone occurred once. The chain joins TRBV9 to TRBJ2-6; the match to TRBD1 covers 8 bases. This CDR3 is built from 17 residues. The germline gives CDR1 SGDLS, CDR2 YYNGEE. Losses at the gene ends were 2 bases for V and 1 base for J; bases not matched to a gene: 5. In DNA, the CDR3 is TGTGCCAGCAGCGTGCCGTACAGGGGGTCTGGGGCCAACGTCCTGACTTTC. Translation: CASSVPYRGSGANVLTF.

V usage is TRBV5-1 and J usage is TRBJ2-2, with D possibly matching TRBD1 (6 bases). Germline CDR1 reads SGHRS; CDR2 reads YFSETQ. Trimming took off 0 bases at V and 1 base at J, with 10 bases between the two ends. The CDR3 is 16 amino acids. The CDR3 DNA reads as TGCGCCAGCAGCTTGGGAGGGGGAGTGAACACCGGGGAGCTGTTTTTT. It encodes CASSLGGGVNTGELFF.

The J gene is TRBJ2-5, the V gene TRBV5-1, with D perhaps matching TRBD2 (6 bases). Germline values: CDR1 SGHRS, CDR2 YFSETQ. CDR3 length equals 14 residues. Trimming took off 0 bases at V and 3 bases at J, with 9 bases between the two ends. The CDR3 region is CASSLVSGEETQYF. The CDR3 coding sequence is TGCGCCAGCAGCTTGGTATCGGGGGAAGAGACCCAGTACTTC.

The rearrangement joins TRBV15 to TRBJ2-1, with 8 bases fitting TRBD2. The CDR3 extends over 19 amino acids. Germline V CDR1 and CDR2: LNHNV, YYDKDF (reference sequence). J lost 0 bases, V lost 1 base, and 11 bases had no gene match. As DNA, the CDR3 is TGTGCCACCAGCAGAGTGTTAACAGCGGGGGCGAGCTCCTACAATGAGCAGTTCTTC. It translates to CATSRVLTAGASSYNEQFF.

This chain connects TRBV19 to TRBJ2-3; D remains unclear. This CDR3 is built from 14 residues. Germline lookup yields CDR1 LNHDA and CDR2 SQIVND (reference sequence). The V and J ends lost 4 bases and 2 bases respectively, with 10 bases between them. CDR3 nucleotides: TGTGCCAGTAGTACCGCAGTCCTCACAGATACGCAGTATTTT. This sequence encodes CASSTAVLTDTQYF.

The chain recombines TRBV7-8 with TRBJ1-2, with D possibly matching TRBD1 (6 bases). CDR1 is SGHVS, CDR2 FQNEAQ, per germline. The CDR3 spans 16 residues. The V end lost 4 bases, the J end lost 5 bases, and 20 bases lay between the germline ends. The CDR3 here is CASSSYSGQSLYGYTF. The CDR3 nucleotides are TGTGCCAGCAGCTCGTACTCCGGACAGTCCTTATATGGCTACACCTTC.

This chain links TRBV2 with TRBJ1-2, with D maybe TRBD1 (6 bases). Germline CDR1 reads SNHLY; CDR2 reads FYNNEI. V lost 7 bases and J lost 8, with 17 bases in between. The CDR3 has 13 residues. The CDR3 is CASTQSQGLGYTF. As DNA, the CDR3 is TGTGCCAGCACACAGAGTCAGGGGCTCGGCTACACCTTC. The full variable domain, rest sourced from reference TRBV2 and TRBJ1-2, is EPEVTQTPSHQVTQMGQEVILRCVPISNHLYFYWYRQILGQKVEFLVSFYNNEISEKSEIFDDQFSVERPDGSNFTLKIRSTKLEDSAMYFCASTQSQGLGYTFGSGTRLTVV.

The chain employs TRBV10-1 and TRBJ2-5, with a possible D match to TRBD2 (5 bases). CDR1 and CDR2 from the germline V gene are WNHNN and SYGVQD (reference sequence). Trimming shortened V by 0 bases and J by 4 bases, and 9 bases separated the two germline ends. The CDR3 covers 14 residues. The CDR3 DNA is TGCGCCAGCAGTGAGTCTGGTCGGGGAGAGACCCAGTACTTC. As protein: CASSESGRGETQYF.

This chain connects TRBV9 to TRBJ1-3; 7 nucleotides line up with TRBD1. CDR3 length: 15 residues. Germline loops: CDR1 SGDLS, CDR2 YYNGEE. Trimming removed 5 bases from V and 2 bases from J; junction bases left unmatched: 7. CDR3 in amino acids: CASSLTDRAGNTIYF. DNA for the CDR3: TGTGCCAGCAGTCTTACCGACAGGGCTGGAAACACCATATATTTT. Full variable domain (rest looked up from reference TRBV9 and TRBJ1-3): DSGVTQTPKHLITATGQRVTLRCSPRSGDLSVYWYQQSLDQGLQFLIQYYNGEERAKGNILERFSAQQFPDLHSELNLSSLELGDSALYFCASSLTDRAGNTIYFGEGSWLTVV.

The chain joins TRBV2 to TRBJ1-6, with no clear D. The germline V gene has CDR1 SNHLY and CDR2 FYNNEI. The CDR3 runs to 14 residues. With 2 bases removed from V and 13 bases from J, the gap between germline ends came to 15 bases. CDR3 DNA: TGTGCCAGCAGTGAATCAACGGGAATGAGTCCCCTCCACTTT. Translated, it gives CASSESTGMSPLHF.

This clone was found a few times. The chain couples TRBV5-1 to TRBJ1-1, with D possibly TRBD1 on 6 matching bases. The V end lost 4 bases, the J end lost 0 bases, and 16 bases lay between the germline ends. CDR3 length: 16 amino acids. Germline V CDR1 and CDR2: SGHRS, YFSETQ. In DNA form, the CDR3 reads TGCGCCAGCAGCCCCGGACAGTCGAGCATGAACACTGAAGCTTTCTTT. Protein sequence: CASSPGQSSMNTEAFF.

As to this clone: This same CDR3 is encoded by further DNA sequences in the sample. The gene calls are TRBV5-1 and TRBJ2-6; D possibly corresponds to TRBD1 (5 bases). CDR1 SGHRS and CDR2 YFSETQ come from the germline V gene. CDR3 length equals 15 residues. Trimming took off 4 bases at V and 0 bases at J, with 8 bases between the two ends. This chain's CDR3 is CASSPRGSGANVLTF. CDR3 bases: TGCGCCAGCAGCCCTAGGGGCTCTGGGGCCAACGTCCTGACTTTC.

The chain has TRBV9 and TRBJ1-4; D might be TRBD1 (6 bases). The germline gives CDR1 SGDLS, CDR2 YYNGEE. V dropped 4 bases and J dropped 2 bases, with 12 bases sitting between them. The CDR3 covers 15 residues. This chain's CDR3 is CASSLQGTTNEKLFF. The CDR3 nucleotides are TGTGCCAGCAGCTTACAGGGCACGACTAATGAAAAACTGTTTTTT. Variable domain in full (rest from reference TRBV9 and TRBJ1-4): DSGVTQTPKHLITATGQRVTLRCSPRSGDLSVYWYQQSLDQGLQFLIQYYNGEERAKGNILERFSAQQFPDLHSELNLSSLELGDSALYFCASSLQGTTNEKLFFGSGTQLSVL.

V is TRBV10-3 and J is TRBJ1-5, with a possible D match to TRBD1 (6 bases). This CDR3 has 13 amino acids. Per germline, CDR1 ENHRY and CDR2 SYGVKD. V lost 4 bases and J lost 2, with 6 bases in between. The CDR3 region is CAISGGRNQPQHF. CDR3 DNA sequence: TGTGCCATCAGTGGGGGGCGCAATCAGCCCCAGCATTTT.

The rearrangement links TRBV6-1 to TRBJ1-2, with D unclear. The CDR3 has 14 residues. Between the trimmed V and J ends, which lost 2 bases and 0 bases, there was a span of 7 bases. Germline assignment: CDR1 MNHNS and CDR2 SASEGT. CDR3 sequence reads: CASSETDPNYGYTF. The CDR3 bases are TGTGCCAGCAGTGAAACAGATCCTAACTATGGCTACACCTTC.

The chain combines TRBV7-2 with TRBJ1-6, with D perhaps matching TRBD1 (6 bases). Germline V gene lookup returns CDR1 SGHTA and CDR2 FQGNSA. V was cut by 7 bases and J by 0 bases, with 13 bases left in between. The CDR3 runs to 16 residues. CDR3 amino acids: CASTRDTNSYNSPLHF. CDR3 nucleotides: TGTGCCAGCACCCGGGACACCAACTCCTATAATTCACCCCTCCACTTT.

CDR3 loop: CASSQRRGAPPETQYF. DNA for the CDR3: TGTGCCAGCAGCCAGAGGCGGGGGGCCCCCCCAGAGACCCAGTACTTC. The genes are TRBV14 and TRBJ2-5; TRBD2 matches at 8 bases. In germline, CDR1 is SGHDN, CDR2 FVKESK. The trim removed 3 bases at V and 4 bases at J, leaving 10 bases unmatched. This CDR3 contains 16 residues.

The chain joins TRBV5-8 to TRBJ1-5, with 10 bases matching TRBD1. The J segment lost 7 bases and the V segment lost 5 bases, leaving 12 bases of the junction unmatched. The CDR3 runs 16 residues. In germline, CDR1 is SGHTS, CDR2 YDEGEE. The CDR3 sequence: CASSFQRTGGGQPQHF. CDR3 bases: TGTGCCAGCAGTTTCCAGAGGACAGGGGGTGGGCAGCCCCAGCATTTT.

The chain is built from TRBV5-1 and TRBJ1-2, with 10 nucleotides matching TRBD1. CDR3 size: 14 residues. V gave up 4 bases and J gave up 7 bases; unmatched junction bases: 7. Germline lookup yields CDR1 SGHRS and CDR2 YFSETQ. This CDR3 reads CASSPDRGLCGYTF. As DNA, the CDR3 is TGCGCCAGCAGCCCTGACAGGGGGCTCTGTGGCTACACCTTC.

The gene calls are TRBV29-1 and TRBJ2-7; TRBD1 matches at 7 bases. Germline V gene data show CDR1 as SQVTM and CDR2 as ANQGSEA. The V and J ends lost 5 bases and 7 bases, in that order; junction bases with no gene match: 8. The CDR3 runs to 12 residues. CDR3 sequence: CSVIRGPGEQYF. The CDR3 DNA reads TGCAGCGTTATTAGGGGGCCGGGGGAGCAGTACTTC.

The chain couples TRBV18 to TRBJ1-1, with D tentatively TRBD1 (5 bases). Germline CDR1 is KGHSH and CDR2 is LQKENI. V lost 3 bases and J lost 8, with 10 bases in between. The CDR3 sequence is 12 residues long. CDR3 coding DNA: TGTGCCAGCTCACCCCGCCGGGGGGAAGCTTTCTTT. It specifies CASSPRRGEAFF.

The rearrangement links TRBV10-2 to TRBJ2-1; 8 bases agree with TRBD1. With 4 bases clipped from V and 7 bases from J, the junction kept 6 bases outside the gene matches. The CDR3 loop spans 14 amino acids. Germline CDR1 and CDR2: WSHSY and SAAADI. The CDR3, as DNA: TGCGCCAGCAGTGTACGACAGGGGTTAAATGAGCAGTTCTTC. Its translation: CASSVRQGLNEQFF.

This chain joins TRBV12-5 and TRBJ1-5; possibly TRBD1 for D (6 bases). This CDR3 has 12 residues. Germline V gene lookup returns CDR1 LGHNT and CDR2 FRNRAP. Trimming removed 9 bases at V and 7 bases at J, with 13 bases between. The CDR3 here is CASSWGRQPQHF. The CDR3 region has the DNA TGTGCTAGCTCCTGGGGGCGGCAGCCCCAGCATTTT.